The 19 T cell receptor beta chains below come from one sample, sequenced in a study of graft-versus-host responses after intestinal transplantation listed by TCRdb under 2021. Reading the label with the study, this specimen's time point is: cells obtained before transplantation from donor or recipient. The antigens of these receptors remain unknown. Library preparation was by the immunoSEQ multiplex PCR assay. The table was pulled from immuneACCESS by TCRdb, which kept in-frame rearrangements only. Such tables lose some clones; where checked, under half of the loss comes from unresolved V genes, and the rest has no known cause. The sample table records about 130,000 clones; about 90% of these occur just once. The ten most abundant clones make up 0.19% of the sample. The sample was unstimulated CD4+ T cells sorted from spleen or lymph node cells, taken before intestinal transplant. Receptors originate from a human donor who received an intestinal transplant.

On this clone: This sample also contains other DNA sequences that code for the same CDR3. V is TRBV18 and J is TRBJ2-1; TRBD2 agrees at 11 bases. The CDR3 totals 16 residues. The junction had 2 bases not matched to a gene; V was cut back by 3 bases and J by 1 base. The germline V gene has CDR1 KGHSH and CDR2 LQKENI. The CDR3 region has the DNA TGTGCCAGCTCACCCGGGACTAGCGGTTCCTACAATGAGCAGTTCTTC. Protein: CASSPGTSGSYNEQFF.

This chain uses TRBV28 with TRBJ2-1; 10 bases agree with TRBD2. Germline CDR1 and CDR2: MDHEN and SYDVKM. Trimming removed 5 bases from V and 10 bases from J; junction bases left unmatched: 14. The CDR3 runs 16 residues. CDR3 amino acids: CASSLRPSGRRVEQFF. CDR3 nucleotides: TGTGCCAGCAGTCTCAGACCTAGCGGGAGACGGGTCGAGCAGTTCTTC.

The J gene is TRBJ2-1, the V gene TRBV5-4; D is unclear. Germline lookup yields CDR1 SGHNT and CDR2 YYREEE (reference sequence). The V end lost 1 base, the J end lost 4 bases, and 6 bases lay between the germline ends. The CDR3 runs to 13 residues. This chain's CDR3 is CASSLREYNEQFF. For the CDR3, the DNA is TGTGCCAGCAGCTTGCGAGAGTACAATGAGCAGTTCTTC.

The chain combines TRBV5-4 with TRBJ2-3; 9 bases match TRBD1. Germline assignment: CDR1 SGHNT and CDR2 YYREEE (reference sequence). V lost 4 bases to trimming and J lost 4 bases; unmatched junction nucleotides: 7. This CDR3 is built from 15 residues. The CDR3 spells CASSPDRGVADTQYF. The CDR3, as DNA: TGTGCCAGCAGCCCAGACAGGGGGGTGGCAGATACGCAGTATTTT.

This clone appeared once. The genes are TRBV6-5 and TRBJ1-3; D gene unclear. Germline values: CDR1 MNHEY, CDR2 SVGAGI. The CDR3 runs 14 residues. Trimming took 0 bases from V and 0 from J, leaving 3 bases between them. Here the CDR3 reads CASSYSNSGNTIYF. CDR3 bases: TGTGCCAGCAGTTACTCAAACTCTGGAAACACCATATATTTT.

The chain uses TRBV15 and TRBJ2-7, with TRBD2 matching 9 bases. The J segment lost 7 bases and the V segment lost 0 bases, leaving 10 bases of the junction unmatched. Germline values: CDR1 LNHNV, CDR2 YYDKDF (reference sequence). CDR3 length: 16 amino acids. The CDR3 is CATSRDTSLAGREQYF. In DNA form, the CDR3 reads TGTGCCACCAGCAGAGATACTTCCCTAGCGGGACGAGAGCAGTACTTC.

The chain combines TRBV7-2 with TRBJ2-7, with TRBD1 matching over 7 bases. V lost 5 bases, J lost 2 bases, and 6 bases stayed unmatched. Germline V CDR1 and CDR2: SGHTA, FQGNSA. The CDR3 consists of 14 residues. This CDR3 reads CASSPGTVPYEQYF. CDR3 DNA sequence: TGTGCCAGCAGCCCGGGGACAGTCCCCTACGAGCAGTACTTC. Complete variable domain (other parts from reference TRBV7-2 and TRBJ2-7): GAGVSQSPSNKVTEKGKDVELRCDPISGHTALYWYRQSLGQGLEFLIYFQGNSAPDKSGLPSDRFSAERTGGSVSTLTIQRTQQEDSAVYLCASSPGTVPYEQYFGPGTRLTVT.

The chain is built from TRBV27 and TRBJ1-3, with D possibly matching TRBD1 (5 bases). This CDR3 comprises 17 residues. Trimming took 1 base from V and 1 from J, leaving 14 bases between them. CDR1 MNHEY and CDR2 SMNVEV come from the germline V gene (reference sequence). The CDR3 spells CASSLYRPQISGNTIYF. CDR3 DNA: TGTGCCAGCAGTTTATACAGGCCTCAGATTTCTGGAAACACCATATATTTT.

In nucleotides, the CDR3 is TGTGCCAGCACTTGGCAGGGGGTAATGGAGACCCAGTACTTC. Its translation is CASTWQGVMETQYF. The J gene is TRBJ2-5, the V gene TRBV2; 7 bases line up with TRBD1. V lost 7 bases and J lost 5; bases outside the gene matches: 10. CDR3 length: 14 amino acids. Germline V gene sequence: CDR1 SNHLY, CDR2 FYNNEI.

The rearrangement uses TRBV7-2 and TRBJ2-5; the D gene is possibly TRBD2 (7 bases). Trimming took 1 base from V and 4 from J, leaving 16 bases between them. Germline V CDR1 and CDR2: SGHTA, FQGNSA. CDR3 length: 16 residues. The CDR3 reads CASSLGLREGGETQYF. The CDR3 DNA reads TGTGCCAGCAGCTTAGGCTTGAGGGAGGGGGGAGAGACCCAGTACTTC. The variable domain in full, completed from reference TRBV7-2 and TRBJ2-5, reads GAGVSQSPSNKVTEKGKDVELRCDPISGHTALYWYRQSLGQGLEFLIYFQGNSAPDKSGLPSDRFSAERTGGSVSTLTIQRTQQEDSAVYLCASSLGLREGGETQYFGPGTRLLVL.

The chain's CDR3 is CAWRPGTVNTGELFF. CDR3 coding DNA: TGTGCCTGGAGACCCGGGACAGTTAACACCGGGGAGCTGTTTTTT. V and J are TRBV30 and TRBJ2-2, with TRBD1 identical over 7 bases. CDR3 length: 15 residues. Germline V gives CDR1 GTSNPN, CDR2 SVGIG (reference sequence). Trimming cost V 3 bases and J 2 bases; bases outside gene matches: 6.

J is TRBJ1-1 and V is TRBV10-1, with D maybe TRBD1 (6 bases). V lost 8 bases, J lost 3 bases, and 16 bases lay in between. Germline V gives CDR1 WNHNN, CDR2 SYGVQD (reference sequence). CDR3 length equals 14 residues. The chain's CDR3 is CASPIWTADTEAFF. The DNA of the CDR3 is TGCGCCAGCCCTATTTGGACAGCCGACACTGAAGCTTTCTTT.

This chain connects TRBV7-2 to TRBJ1-1, with D maybe TRBD1 (5 bases). From germline, CDR1 is SGHTA and CDR2 FQGNSA. The CDR3 extends over 16 amino acids. The V gene lost 1 base and the J gene lost 0 bases, with 12 bases spanning the gap. CDR3: CASSLGVGTLNTEAFF. Here the CDR3 DNA reads TGTGCCAGCAGCTTAGGCGTTGGGACTTTGAACACTGAAGCTTTCTTT. Combining the CDR3 with reference TRBV7-2 and TRBJ1-1 gives the whole variable domain GAGVSQSPSNKVTEKGKDVELRCDPISGHTALYWYRQSLGQGLEFLIYFQGNSAPDKSGLPSDRFSAERTGGSVSTLTIQRTQQEDSAVYLCASSLGVGTLNTEAFFGQGTRLTVV.

This chain connects TRBV28 to TRBJ1-5; perhaps TRBD1 as D (5 bases). The V gene's germline CDR1 is MDHEN and CDR2 SYDVKM. The CDR3 extends over 14 amino acids. The germline V and J ends were trimmed by 3 bases and 5 bases, with 11 bases remaining between them. This CDR3 is CASSFLGRDQPQHF. Written as DNA, the CDR3 is TGTGCCAGCAGTTTTTTGGGGCGGGATCAGCCCCAGCATTTT.

The genes are TRBV11-2 and TRBJ2-1; 7 bases align to TRBD2. Germline CDR1 is SGHAT and CDR2 is FQNNGV. Losses at the gene ends were 8 bases for V and 6 bases for J; bases not matched to a gene: 10. The CDR3 totals 14 residues. The CDR3 reads CASGRAGRGNEQFF. CDR3 nucleotide sequence: TGTGCCAGCGGGAGGGCGGGGAGGGGCAATGAGCAGTTCTTC.

The chain carries TRBV4-1 and TRBJ1-4; possibly TRBD1 for D (5 bases). The CDR3 is 14 residues long. Trimming cost V 4 bases and J 2 bases, with 8 bases left between them. Germline V gene data show CDR1 as MGHRA and CDR2 as YSYEKL. The CDR3, as DNA: TGCGCCAGCAGCCGGGGGGGGACTAATGAAAAACTGTTTTTT. This translates into CASSRGGTNEKLFF.

V gene TRBV5-8 combines with J gene TRBJ2-3, with D unclear. The CDR3 has 15 residues. Trimming removed 4 bases from V and 3 bases from J, with 15 bases in between. Germline CDR1 SGHTS, CDR2 YDEGEE. CDR3 loop: CASSNSESGTDTQYF. CDR3 DNA: TGTGCCAGCAGCAATTCCGAGAGTGGAACAGATACGCAGTATTTT.

The rearrangement uses TRBV5-4 and TRBJ2-3; 10 bases align to TRBD2. V shed 0 bases, J shed 5 bases, and the junction held 6 bases outside the gene matches. The CDR3 is made up of 16 amino acids. The germline V gene encodes CDR1 SGHNT and CDR2 YYREEE (reference sequence). CDR3 sequence: CASSLALAGAIDTQYF. The CDR3 DNA reads TGTGCCAGCAGCTTGGCCCTAGCGGGAGCCATAGATACGCAGTATTTT.

The J gene is TRBJ2-3, the V gene TRBV9; 7 bases agree with TRBD2. V lost 0 bases and J lost 3; bases outside the gene matches: 4. Germline values: CDR1 SGDLS, CDR2 YYNGEE. This CDR3 region has 15 residues. The DNA of the CDR3 is TGTGCCAGCAGCGTAGGACTAGCCCGGACAGATACGCAGTATTTT. This gives the protein CASSVGLARTDTQYF.